A selection of T cell receptor beta chains follows, all from one sample in a study of blood T cell repertoires in COVID-19. Libraries were prepared by immunoSEQ multiplex PCR; TCRdb keeps only in-frame clonotypes and omits some of them. The sample includes around 200,000 clones, about 86% of them seen just once. The sample taken for sequencing was peripheral blood. All receptors derive from a woman aged 50 to 65 with acute or convalescent COVID-19. Both conserved end residues are part of each CDR3. D genes are given only for firm matches. The listing skips clone size in some rows; elsewhere it reads once, few, many or a size class.

d_gene,v_gene,abundance,j_gene,CDR3aa,CDR3nt
TRBD1,TRBV18,.,TRBJ1-6,CASSEQGYNSPLHF,TGTGCCAGCTCCGAACAGGGGTACAATTCACCCCTCCACTTT
TRBD2,TRBV27,.,TRBJ2-1,CASSLASGREQFF,TGTGCCAGCAGTTTAGCTAGCGGGAGGGAGCAGTTCTTC
.,TRBV6-5,.,TRBJ2-6,CASVGRGTGANVLTF,TGTGCCAGCGTAGGCCGGGGTACTGGGGCCAACGTCCTGACTTTC
TRBD1,TRBV28,.,TRBJ1-2,CASSFSGTGGSYGYTF,TGTGCCAGCAGTTTCTCCGGGACAGGGGGATCCTATGGCTACACCTTC
.,TRBV18,.,TRBJ2-7,CASSPNSPSYEQYF,TGTGCCAGCTCACCAAACAGTCCCTCCTACGAGCAGTACTTC
TRBD1,TRBV5-1,few,TRBJ1-6,CASSAGTAINSPLHF,TGCGCCAGCAGCGCCGGGACAGCCATCAATTCACCCCTCCACTTT
.,TRBV5-4,.,TRBJ1-5,CASSSGPPGGDQPQHF,TGTGCCAGCAGCTCTGGACCTCCGGGGGGGGATCAGCCCCAGCATTTT
TRBD1,TRBV5-8,.,TRBJ1-5,CASRTPDRGANQPQHF,TGTGCCAGCAGGACCCCGGACAGGGGGGCCAATCAGCCCCAGCATTTT
.,TRBV19,.,TRBJ2-2,CASSIENRGTGELFF,TGTGCCAGTAGTATAGAAAACAGAGGGACCGGGGAGCTGTTTTTT
TRBD2,TRBV29-1,.,TRBJ2-3,CSVEDPTGTSGRAPYPLTDTQYF,TGCAGCGTTGAAGACCCAACCGGGACTAGCGGGAGGGCTCCTTACCCTCTCACAGATACGCAGTATTTT
TRBD2,TRBV6-2/TRBV6-3,.,TRBJ2-7,CASSRGLAGIEQYF,TGTGCCAGCAGCCGGGGACTAGCGGGAATCGAGCAGTACTTC
TRBD1,TRBV2,many,TRBJ2-5,CASSRDSQETQYF,TGTGCCAGCAGTAGGGACAGCCAAGAGACCCAGTACTTC
TRBD1,TRBV11-2,.,TRBJ2-7,CASSSTDRAILSSYEQYF,TGTGCCAGCAGTTCAACGGACAGGGCAATCCTATCATCCTACGAGCAGTACTTC
.,TRBV6-5,.,TRBJ1-1,CASSPGGGLNTEAFF,TGTGCCAGCAGTCCCGGGGGGGGTTTGAACACTGAAGCTTTCTTT
TRBD2,TRBV6-1,.,TRBJ2-3,CASSARLGLAGGISTDTQYF,TGTGCCAGCAGTGCCCGCCTTGGACTAGCGGGAGGGATTAGCACAGATACGCAGTATTTT
.,TRBV30,.,TRBJ2-7,CAWSVGGSSYEQYF,TGTGCCTGGAGTGTTGGGGGGTCCTCCTACGAGCAGTACTTC
TRBD1,TRBV2,few,TRBJ1-1,CASSEARDRQYLF,TGTGCCAGCAGTGAAGCTAGGGACAGGCAATATCTCTTT
TRBD1,TRBV5-4,.,TRBJ1-3,CASSRQGSGNTIYF,TGTGCCAGCAGCCGACAGGGCTCTGGAAACACCATATATTTT
.,TRBV28,once,TRBJ2-3,CASSKISGIRTDTQYF,TGTGCCAGCAGCAAAATCAGCGGAATCCGCACAGATACGCAGTATTTT
.,TRBV27,.,TRBJ2-3,CASRQTESTDTQYF,TGTGCCAGCAGACAGACAGAGAGCACAGATACGCAGTATTTT
TRBD2,TRBV24-1,.,TRBJ2-1,CATSESGRATEQFF,TGTGCCACCAGTGAGAGCGGGAGGGCCACTGAGCAGTTCTTC
TRBD2,TRBV27,.,TRBJ2-7,CASSEQAGTIAYEQYF,TGTGCCAGCAGTGAACAAGCCGGGACTATTGCCTACGAGCAGTACTTC
.,TRBV28,.,TRBJ1-5,CASDARGRPQHF,TGTGCCTCCGACGCTCGCGGTCGGCCCCAGCATTTT
TRBD2,TRBV5-1,.,TRBJ2-3,CASSLAGGPGADTQYF,TGCGCCAGCAGCCTAGCGGGAGGGCCGGGGGCAGATACGCAGTATTTT
TRBD1,TRBV7-9,.,TRBJ1-2,CASSQTGVNGYTF,TGTGCCAGCAGCCAGACAGGGGTGAATGGCTACACCTTC
.,TRBV28,.,TRBJ2-1,CASRLDLNNEQFF,TGTGCCAGCCGACTAGACTTAAACAATGAGCAGTTCTTC
TRBD2,TRBV27,.,TRBJ2-3,CASSSLRGRVSDTQYF,TGTGCCAGCAGTTCCTTACGAGGGAGGGTTTCCGATACGCAGTATTTT
.,TRBV7-7,.,TRBJ1-1,CASSLGANTEAFF,TGTGCTAGCAGCTTAGGGGCGAACACTGAAGCTTTCTTT
TRBD1,TRBV28,.,TRBJ2-1,CASSPPGTGGYNEQFF,TGTGCCAGCAGTCCCCCGGGGACAGGGGGCTACAATGAGCAGTTCTTC
.,TRBV3-1/TRBV3-2,.,TRBJ2-5,CASSQVLGETQYF,TGTGCCAGCAGCCAAGTCCTCGGAGAGACCCAGTACTTC
.,TRBV7-2,.,TRBJ2-5,CASSLVGGADQETQYF,TGTGCCAGCAGCTTAGTAGGGGGGGCGGACCAAGAGACCCAGTACTTC
.,TRBV9,.,TRBJ2-1,CASSVVNSPQWSYNEQFF,TGTGCCAGCAGCGTAGTAAATAGCCCCCAATGGTCATACAATGAGCAGTTCTTC
TRBD2,TRBV6-5,.,TRBJ2-7,CASRGGLAYEQYF,TGTGCCAGCAGAGGGGGACTAGCCTACGAGCAGTACTTC
.,TRBV19,.,TRBJ2-5,CASAVEGRGTQYF,TGTGCCAGTGCGGTGGAGGGACGGGGGACCCAGTACTTC
TRBD1,TRBV28,.,TRBJ1-3,CASSTGQGALGNTIYF,TGTGCCAGCAGTACCGGACAGGGGGCGCTTGGAAACACCATATATTTT
TRBD1,TRBV24-1,.,TRBJ2-1,CATSDPGQGSGEQFF,TGTGCCACCAGTGACCCGGGACAGGGCAGTGGGGAGCAGTTCTTC
.,TRBV7-9,.,TRBJ2-2,CASSPGTWTANTGELFF,TGTGCCAGCAGCCCAGGAACCTGGACAGCGAACACCGGGGAGCTGTTTTTT
.,TRBV6-1,.,TRBJ1-5,CASSEEGYNQPQHF,TGTGCCAGCAGTGAAGAGGGGTACAATCAGCCCCAGCATTTT
TRBD2,TRBV11-2,.,TRBJ2-1,CASSLDWVAGVNEQFF,TGTGCCAGCAGCTTAGATTGGGTAGCGGGAGTGAATGAGCAGTTCTTC
TRBD1,TRBV11-2,.,TRBJ1-1,CASSSTGTGPTEAFF,TGTGCCAGCAGCTCAACCGGGACAGGGCCCACTGAAGCTTTCTTT